This T cell receptor (beta chain) was documented in a study of blood T cell repertoires in COVID-19. At the level of the study: Material from acute and convalescent COVID-19 was sourced from the United States, Italy and Spain. PBMCs, B-cell-depleted T cells, or T cells provided the cDNA or gDNA that made up the material.

Under the authors' procedure: Nucleated cell counts were estimated from reference gene primer amplification. Measured with immunoSEQ multiplex PCR; TCRdb has only the in-frame clones, and not every one. V, J and clone size were drawn from that table, and D and trimming were deduced from the DNA. The sample lists 100,000 to 150,000 clones; almost 85% were seen once. This CDR3 has 15 residues. Trimming stripped 2 bases from V and 1 base from J, with 11 bases between. Germline CDR1 is SGDLS and CDR2 is YYNGEE. V gene TRBV9 combines with J gene TRBJ2-3; the D is unclear. The material sequenced was peripheral blood. The source of this sequence is a woman in her twenties or thirties who had recovered from COVID-19. The CDR3 nucleotides read TGTGCCAGCAGCGTTTCGACTTCCCGCACAGATACGCAGTATTTT. Translating it yields CASSVSTSRTDTQYF. The full variable domain, in which reference TRBV9 and TRBJ2-3 provide the parts outside the CDR3, is DSGVTQTPKHLITATGQRVTLRCSPRSGDLSVYWYQQSLDQGLQFLIQYYNGEERAKGNILERFSAQQFPDLHSELNLSSLELGDSALYFCASSVSTSRTDTQYFGPGTRLTVL.